This passage covers 21 T cell receptor beta chains from one sample sequenced in a study of regulatory T cells in long-lasting Graves disease. The time point denotes: newly diagnosed GD, antithyroid drugs for less than 3 months. With RNA extracted from PBMCs as input, the TCR library was made. The TCR beta library used iRepertoire HTBI primers with Arm-PCR amplification of CDR3. TCRdb recomputed calls from the multiplex PCR reads with MiXCR, one row per CDR3 protein. The table has a few hundred thousand distinct CDR3 sequences, about a sixth seen once. This sample was shared with a second study, whose subject was T cells in Graves' hyperthyroidism and ophthalmopathy.

The sample was peripheral blood mononuclear cells (PBMCs), taken at new diagnosis, from a patient treated with antithyroid drugs. The receptors derive from a woman younger than 35 with Graves disease.

This clonotype was seen more than once but under ten times. Since a much larger clone is just one base distant, this may be a read error. The chain carries TRBV11-1 and TRBJ2-1; 7 bases map to TRBD1. Germline trimming cut 8 bases from V and 8 bases from J; bases unmatched to any gene: 9. CDR1 and CDR2 from the germline V gene are SGHAT and FQDESV (reference sequence). This CDR3 spans 13 amino acids. The CDR3 here is CASGPTGIDEQFF. The CDR3 bases are TGTGCCAGCGGCCCGACAGGGATCGATGAGCAGTTCTTC.

This rearrangement joins TRBV6-2 or TRBV6-3 to TRBJ1-2, with D unclear. V was clipped by 0 bases and J by 1 base, with 9 bases between them. CDR1 and CDR2 from the germline V gene are MNHEY and SVGEGT. CDR3 length: 15 amino acids. CDR3 DNA: TGTGCCAGCAGTTACTCGAGCGAAATTAACTATGGCTACACCTTC. It is translated as CASSYSSEINYGYTF.

This clonotype was seen a handful of times. The gene calls are TRBV19 and TRBJ2-1; TRBD1 or TRBD2 may be the D gene (5 bases each). CDR1 is LNHDA and CDR2 is SQIVND in the germline V gene (reference sequence). V was trimmed by 2 bases and J by 5 bases, leaving 13 bases between them. The CDR3 consists of 15 residues. This CDR3 is CASSIIGTANNEQFF. The CDR3 nucleotides read TGTGCCAGTAGTATAATAGGGACGGCTAACAATGAGCAGTTCTTC.

In its sample, this clonotype was seen a few times. V is TRBV7-6 and J is TRBJ1-1; D gene ambiguous. The CDR3 sequence is 13 residues long. Trimming removed 5 bases at V and 6 bases at J, with 13 bases between. Germline CDR1 is SGHVS and CDR2 is FNYEAQ. The CDR3 coding sequence is TGTGCCAGCAGCGAAAGTGGGGTTGCTGAAGCTTTCTTT. It translates to CASSESGVAEAFF.

This clonotype has a count of ten or more. V usage is TRBV6-1 and J usage is TRBJ2-2; 11 nucleotides match TRBD1. This CDR3 is built from 16 residues. CDR1 and CDR2 from the germline V gene are MNHNS and SASEGT. Trimming removed 2 bases from V and 4 bases from J; junction bases left unmatched: 3. As DNA, the CDR3 is TGTGCCAGCAGTGAACGGACAGGGGGCCTCACCGGGGAGCTGTTTTTT. Amino acid sequence: CASSERTGGLTGELFF.

The table lists this clonotype with many counts. The rearrangement uses TRBV2 and TRBJ2-2, with a tentative D call TRBD1 (6 bases). CDR3 length: 14 amino acids. CDR1 and CDR2 from the germline V gene are SNHLY and FYNNEI. The germline V and J ends were trimmed by 8 bases and 3 bases, with 13 bases remaining between them. The CDR3 spells CASRRDIDTGELFF. The DNA of the CDR3 is TGTGCCAGCCGCCGGGACATCGACACCGGGGAGCTGTTTTTT.

The chain is built from TRBV12-3 or TRBV12-4 and TRBJ1-3; D may be TRBD1 (6 bases). The CDR3 runs 15 residues. V was pared by 7 bases and J by 3 bases, with 16 bases between. This CDR3 is CASTLSGGRGNTIYF. The CDR3 region has the DNA TGTGCCAGCACCCTAAGTGGGGGCCGTGGAAACACCATATATTTT.

In this sample, this clonotype turned up many times. V usage is TRBV12-3 or TRBV12-4 and J usage is TRBJ2-2; 8 nucleotides match TRBD1. V was pared by 10 bases and J by 0 bases, with 7 bases of the junction left unmatched. This CDR3 spans 15 amino acids. The CDR3 loop reads CATEGTGPNTGELFF. For the CDR3, the DNA is TGTGCCACCGAGGGGACAGGCCCGAACACCGGGGAGCTGTTTTTT.

This chain joins TRBV20-1 and TRBJ2-5; D might be TRBD2 (7 bases). The end of the DNA fits TRBJ2-3 better, so the J call may be wrong. The V gene's germline CDR1 is DFQATT and CDR2 SNEGSKA (reference sequence). The CDR3 sequence is 15 residues long. CDR3: CSAGVGGLNRDTQYF. CDR3 bases: TGCAGTGCTGGGGTGGGGGGGCTAAATCGGGATACGCAGTATTTT.

This clonotype was recorded many times. This chain links TRBV5-1 with TRBJ2-2, with D possibly matching TRBD2 (6 bases). The germline V gene encodes CDR1 SGHRS and CDR2 YFSETQ. The CDR3 extends over 15 amino acids. The V and J ends lost 3 bases and 4 bases respectively, with 13 bases between them. The CDR3 DNA sequence: TGCGCCAGCAGCTCTTCTATGGGGGGCACCGGGGAGCTGTTTTTT. It specifies CASSSSMGGTGELFF.

This chain joins TRBV19 and TRBJ2-7; D tentatively fits TRBD1 or TRBD2 (5 bases each). Germline CDR1 LNHDA, CDR2 SQIVND (reference sequence). V was clipped by 5 bases and J by 2 bases, with 13 bases between them. CDR3 length: 14 residues. The CDR3 DNA follows: TGTGCCAGTAGTGCCCGGGACCAAACCTACGAGCAGTACTTC. Protein: CASSARDQTYEQYF. Complete variable domain (other parts from reference TRBV19 and TRBJ2-7): DGGITQSPKYLFRKEGQNVTLSCEQNLNHDAMYWYRQDPGQGLRLIYYSQIVNDFQKGDIAEGYSVSREKKESFPLTVTSAQKNPTAFYLCASSARDQTYEQYFGPGTRLTVT.

This clonotype has more than one count but fewer than ten. The chain carries TRBV6-2 or TRBV6-3 and TRBJ1-6; D remains unclear. V was cut by 6 bases and J by 7 bases, with 16 bases left in between. Germline V gene sequence: CDR1 MNHEY, CDR2 SVGEGT. The CDR3 has 15 amino acids. The DNA of the CDR3 is TGTGCCAGCAGCCTGGGTAGCGGGGAAAATTCACCCCTCCACTTT. Translated: CASSLGSGENSPLHF.

The CDR3 nucleotides read TGTGCCAGCAGTCAACCCGGAAATAGCGGGGCCAGCTCCTACAATGAGCAGTTCTTC. It specifies CASSQPGNSGASSYNEQFF. The rearrangement links TRBV6-2 or TRBV6-3 to TRBJ2-1; 8 nucleotides line up with TRBD2. The CDR3 extends over 19 amino acids. Germline V gene sequence: CDR1 MNHEY, CDR2 SVGEGT. V gave up 5 bases and J gave up 0 bases; unmatched junction bases: 15.

This clonotype appeared many times. The chain joins TRBV2 to TRBJ2-1; 7 bases line up with TRBD2. The trim removed 3 bases at V and 8 bases at J, leaving 7 bases unmatched. Per germline, CDR1 SNHLY and CDR2 FYNNEI. This CDR3 has 14 residues. The CDR3 DNA sequence: TGTGCCAGCAGTGATGGGATGGGGAGGGATGAGCAGTTCTTC. Translated: CASSDGMGRDEQFF.

In this sample, this clonotype turned up a few times. The J gene is TRBJ1-4, the V gene TRBV5-1; 11 bases are a match to TRBD1. V was clipped by 2 bases and J by 6 bases; unmatched bases: 3. This CDR3 spans 15 amino acids. The germline CDR1 and CDR2 sequences are SGHRS and YFSETQ. CDR3 DNA sequence: TGCGCCAGCAGCTTAACGGGACAGGGGGATGAAAAACTGTTTTTT. Its translation is CASSLTGQGDEKLFF.

This clonotype was found once. The chain combines TRBV5-1 with TRBJ2-5; 8 bases are a match to TRBD2. CDR3 length: 14 residues. CDR1 and CDR2 (germline): SGHRS, YFSETQ. J lost 9 bases, V lost 0 bases, and 7 bases had no gene match. This CDR3 reads CASSLAQYGGAQYF. CDR3 nucleotide sequence: TGCGCCAGCAGCTTGGCCCAGTACGGGGGGGCCCAGTACTTC.

The genes are TRBV25-1 and TRBJ1-4; tentatively, D is TRBD1 (6 bases). The CDR3 has 15 residues. V lost 6 bases and J 1 base, leaving 12 bases between the germline ends. CDR1 and CDR2 (germline): MGHDK, SYGVNS. DNA for the CDR3: TGTGCCAGCAGCAGGGGAGCAGGAACTAATGAAAAACTGTTTTTT. It specifies CASSRGAGTNEKLFF.

This clonotype showed up many times. V and J are TRBV28 and TRBJ2-7, with D possibly matching TRBD2 (7 bases). Germline V CDR1 and CDR2: MDHEN, SYDVKM. The length of the CDR3 is 16 residues. Trimming shortened V by 2 bases and J by 2 bases, and 16 bases separated the two germline ends. In DNA, the CDR3 is TGTGCCAGCAGTTTAGAGGGGGGGGGCGCCCCCTACGAGCAGTACTTC. It yields the protein CASSLEGGGAPYEQYF.

In this sample, this clonotype turned up a few times. V gene TRBV14 combines with J gene TRBJ1-2, with D possibly TRBD1 on 6 matching bases. CDR1 and CDR2 (germline): SGHDN, FVKESK. The CDR3 length is 12 residues. Trimming shortened V by 4 bases and J by 4 bases, and 7 bases separated the two germline ends. In DNA, the CDR3 is TGTGCCAGCAGCCGGGGGCTCTATGGCTACACCTTC. This translates into CASSRGLYGYTF.

The chain is built from TRBV4-2 and TRBJ2-1; perhaps D is TRBD1 or TRBD2 (5 bases each). The germline V gene encodes CDR1 LGHNA and CDR2 YNFKEQ. Trimming took 0 bases from V and 6 from J, leaving 12 bases between them. This CDR3 region has 15 residues. The CDR3 bases are TGTGCCAGCAGCCAAGAGAATAGAGGGGCCAATGAGCAGTTCTTC. Translation gives CASSQENRGANEQFF.

This clonotype was seen many times. The chain couples TRBV20-1 to TRBJ2-3; D perhaps matches TRBD2 (6 bases). Germline V gene data show CDR1 as DFQATT and CDR2 as SNEGSKA (reference sequence). The CDR3 is 16 residues long. The V and J ends lost 5 bases and 2 bases respectively, with 20 bases between them. The CDR3 here is CSAARIGGGVTDTQYF. CDR3 DNA sequence: TGCAGTGCTGCCAGGATTGGGGGAGGTGTCACAGATACGCAGTATTTT.